The 22 T cell receptor beta chains reported below all come from one sample, sequenced in a study of shared clonotypes between healthy human individuals. Here immunoSEQ multiplex PCR was the method, and the copy in TCRdb shows in-frame clones only, minus some. The table shows about a million clones, with approximately 76% occurring only once. Material for sequencing was memory CD4+ T cells sorted from blood. Subset of the sample: CD45RA-negative fraction. These receptors all come from a man aged 18 to 30 in good health.

This chain uses TRBV27 with TRBJ2-5; no firm D call. Trimming took off 6 bases at V and 4 bases at J, with 9 bases between the two ends. The CDR3 has 12 amino acids. In germline, CDR1 is MNHEY, CDR2 SMNVEV (reference sequence). The CDR3 loop reads CASRVPGETQYF. DNA of the CDR3: TGTGCCAGCAGAGTACCGGGAGAGACCCAGTACTTC.

The CDR3 bases are TGTGCCAGCAGGATGGGGGGCCTCACATTAAAGAACTATGGCTACACCTTC. Amino acids: CASRMGGLTLKNYGYTF. The chain links TRBV28 to TRBJ1-2; TRBD1 is a possible D gene (6 bases). The germline CDR1 and CDR2 sequences are MDHEN and SYDVKM. CDR3 length: 17 residues. Between the trimmed V and J ends, which lost 6 bases and 2 bases, there was a span of 22 bases.

This clone showed up just once. The V gene is TRBV18, the J gene TRBJ2-2, with D possibly matching TRBD1 (6 bases). CDR1 KGHSH and CDR2 LQKENI come from the germline V gene. With 3 bases removed from V and 6 bases from J, the gap between germline ends came to 23 bases. The CDR3 extends over 18 amino acids. CDR3 amino acids: CASSPRRLPGVGSGELFF. The CDR3 nucleotides are TGTGCCAGCTCACCGAGGAGATTACCAGGGGTTGGATCCGGGGAGCTGTTTTTT.

The chain's CDR3 is CASSRDTGGRETQYF. The CDR3 nucleotides read TGCGCCAGCAGCCGGGACACCGGGGGTCGAGAGACCCAGTACTTC. The rearrangement uses TRBV5-1 and TRBJ2-5; D may correspond to TRBD1 or TRBD2 (6 bases each). Trimming cost V 4 bases and J 4 bases, with 17 bases left between them. The CDR3 runs to 15 residues. Per germline, CDR1 SGHRS and CDR2 YFSETQ.

The V call is TRBV19, the J call TRBJ2-7; D is uncertain. The CDR3 is made up of 14 amino acids. V lost 5 bases and J 1 base, leaving 12 bases between the germline ends. Germline CDR1 LNHDA, CDR2 SQIVND (reference sequence). The CDR3 sequence is CASSWTTDSYEQYF. CDR3 coding DNA: TGTGCCAGTAGTTGGACGACGGATTCCTACGAGCAGTACTTC.

The J gene is TRBJ1-3, the V gene TRBV9, with a weak D call TRBD1 (5 bases). V lost 4 bases and J 4 bases, leaving 12 bases between the germline ends. The germline gives CDR1 SGDLS, CDR2 YYNGEE. The CDR3 is 14 amino acids. As DNA, the CDR3 is TGTGCCAGCAGCTATCAGGGTTACGGAAACACCATATATTTT. This sequence encodes CASSYQGYGNTIYF.

With respect to this clone: Additional DNA sequences in this sample encode the identical CDR3. J is TRBJ1-2 and V is TRBV5-1, with a tentative D call TRBD1 (5 bases). Germline loops: CDR1 SGHRS, CDR2 YFSETQ. This CDR3 is 13 amino acids long. V gave up 4 bases and J gave up 6 bases, with 13 bases separating them. Here the CDR3 DNA reads TGCGCCAGCAGCATAGGGACGGGGGATGGCTACACCTTC. Translated: CASSIGTGDGYTF.

This clone has only a few counts. The chain carries TRBV29-1 and TRBJ1-1; the D is unclear. Trimming left V 1 base short and J 5 bases short, with 11 bases between. The CDR3 spans 13 residues. Germline CDR1 is SQVTM and CDR2 is ANQGSEA. CDR3 region: CSVEVAVGTEAFF. The CDR3 DNA reads TGCAGCGTTGAAGTGGCAGTAGGAACTGAAGCTTTCTTT.

CDR3 bases: TGTGCCAGCAGGTGGGACAGGATGACCTACGAGCAGTACTTC. Translating it yields CASRWDRMTYEQYF. V gene TRBV6-5 combines with J gene TRBJ2-7; 8 bases line up with TRBD1. Trimming at V came to 6 bases and at J to 2 bases, leaving 6 bases not matched to a gene. This CDR3 region has 14 residues. The V gene's germline CDR1 is MNHEY and CDR2 SVGAGI.

This clone came up a few times. The CDR3 DNA sequence: TGTGCCAGCAGATTAAATTCCCGGGAGAAACTGTTTTTT. It is translated as CASRLNSREKLFF. The V gene is TRBV7-2, the J gene TRBJ1-4, with D uncertain. V dropped 6 bases and J dropped 11 bases, with 16 bases sitting between them. The V gene's germline CDR1 is SGHTA and CDR2 FQGNSA. The CDR3 has 13 amino acids.

This clone was seen a single time. The J gene is TRBJ2-7, the V gene TRBV30; D gene unclear. Trimming stripped 1 base from V and 7 bases from J, with 8 bases between. In germline, CDR1 is GTSNPN, CDR2 SVGIG (reference sequence). The CDR3 covers 11 residues. CDR3 region: CAWSDPLEQYF. The CDR3, as DNA: TGTGCCTGGAGTGACCCCCTAGAGCAGTACTTC. Full variable domain (missing parts from reference TRBV30 and TRBJ2-7): SQTIHQWPATLVQPVGSPLSLECTVEGTSNPNLYWYRQAAGRGLQLLFYSVGIGQISSEVPQNLSASRPQDRQFILSSKKLLLSDSGFYLCAWSDPLEQYFGPGTRLTVT.

This clone was counted once. The chain carries TRBV7-8 and TRBJ2-1; TRBD2 matches 11 bases. After removal of 1 base from V and 3 bases from J, the junction contained 11 bases not matched to a gene. Germline CDR1 SGHVS, CDR2 FQNEAQ. The CDR3 has 19 amino acids. In nucleotides, the CDR3 is TGTGCCAGCAGCTTAGGTGGTAGCGGGAGGGCCGCTCTCTACAATGAGCAGTTCTTC. It encodes CASSLGGSGRAALYNEQFF.

This chain uses TRBV6-5 with TRBJ1-2; no clear D. The CDR3 extends over 15 amino acids. The V and J ends lost 7 bases and 3 bases respectively, with 18 bases between them. Germline V gives CDR1 MNHEY, CDR2 SVGAGI. The CDR3 loop is CASTATSGGYYGYTF. In DNA form, the CDR3 reads TGTGCCAGCACCGCGACATCCGGAGGGTACTATGGCTACACCTTC.

As concerns this clone: With a far larger clone one base away, a read error is the likely cause. The chain combines TRBV5-6 with TRBJ1-4; D gene unclear. Germline V gene lookup returns CDR1 SGHDT and CDR2 YYEEEE. The CDR3 covers 14 residues. The DNA of the CDR3 is TGTGCCAGCAGCTCCGGCAGCTACCTTGAAAGACTGTTTTTT. Amino acids: CASSSGSYLERLFF.

The chain links TRBV5-1 to TRBJ2-7; 7 bases map to TRBD1. The CDR3 extends over 14 amino acids. The V gene's germline CDR1 is SGHRS and CDR2 YFSETQ. Trimming cost V 1 base and J 5 bases; bases outside gene matches: 6. CDR3 protein: CASSLSGTVHEQYF. CDR3 sequence (DNA): TGCGCCAGCAGCTTGTCCGGGACAGTTCACGAGCAGTACTTC.

Many counts were recorded for this clone. The J gene is TRBJ1-5, the V gene TRBV30; D not resolved. The length of the CDR3 is 14 residues. The V end lost 2 bases, the J end lost 2 bases, and 10 bases lay between the germline ends. Germline CDR1 is GTSNPN and CDR2 is SVGIG (reference sequence). The CDR3: CAWSRSGGNQPQHF. DNA for the CDR3: TGTGCCTGGAGTAGGTCTGGGGGCAATCAGCCCCAGCATTTT.

This clone was seen more than once but under ten times. The chain employs TRBV30 and TRBJ1-1, with D possibly TRBD1 on 5 matching bases. CDR3 size: 13 residues. V lost 7 bases to trimming and J lost 0 bases, with 12 bases between them. Germline V gene sequence: CDR1 GTSNPN, CDR2 SVGIG (reference sequence). Written as DNA, the CDR3 is TGTGCCTTTATCCCAGGGTTGAACACTGAAGCTTTCTTT. It codes for CAFIPGLNTEAFF.

This sequence joins TRBV5-1 and TRBJ1-1, with a tentative D call TRBD1 (5 bases). V was pared by 4 bases and J by 1 base, with 14 bases between. The germline CDR1 and CDR2 sequences are SGHRS and YFSETQ. The CDR3 is 15 amino acids. The CDR3 bases are TGCGCCAGCAGCCGCCAGGGCACAGAGAACACTGAAGCTTTCTTT. Amino acids: CASSRQGTENTEAFF.

This chain links TRBV19 with TRBJ2-3, with 12 nucleotides matching TRBD2. V shed 5 bases and J 6 bases; nucleotides not matched to a gene: 15. In germline, CDR1 is LNHDA, CDR2 SQIVND (reference sequence). The CDR3 runs to 18 residues. The CDR3 DNA follows: TGTGCCAGTAGTTCCTCTAGCGGGGGGGCCGGGATTCGTGATACGCAGTATTTT. This sequence encodes CASSSSSGGAGIRDTQYF.

This chain uses TRBV5-1 with TRBJ2-2; 8 bases agree with TRBD2. Germline CDR1 is SGHRS and CDR2 is YFSETQ. J was trimmed by 2 bases and V by 0 bases; bases with no gene match: 6. The length of the CDR3 is 17 residues. Written as DNA, the CDR3 is TGCGCCAGCAGCTTGGCTAATGCGGGGGGAAACACCGGGGAGCTGTTTTTT. Translating gives CASSLANAGGNTGELFF.

The genes are TRBV7-9 and TRBJ2-2; D is undetermined. Germline V gene lookup returns CDR1 SEHNR and CDR2 FQNEAQ (reference sequence). V lost 1 base and J lost 0, with 6 bases in between. This CDR3 region has 15 residues. DNA for the CDR3: TGTGCCAGCAGCTTAGGCGAGGCGAACACCGGGGAGCTGTTTTTT. Its protein product is CASSLGEANTGELFF.

V usage is TRBV5-4 and J usage is TRBJ1-6, with TRBD1 identical over 7 bases. The junction had 7 bases not matched to a gene; V was cut back by 4 bases and J by 0 bases. CDR3 length: 17 residues. Germline assignment: CDR1 SGHNT and CDR2 YYREEE (reference sequence). This CDR3 reads CASSRTHRGSYNSPLHF. The CDR3, as DNA: TGTGCCAGCAGCCGGACCCACAGGGGCTCCTATAATTCACCCCTCCACTTT.